The 18 T cell receptor beta chains given below trace back to one sample, sequenced in a study of blood T cell repertoires in COVID-19. Profiling relied on immunoSEQ multiplex PCR, and the TCRdb table lists in-frame clones only, not all of them. The profile shows roughly 130,000 clones, 80% to 90% of them singletons. The sequencing sample was made of peripheral blood. The receptors were gathered from a man in his 60s with active or convalescent COVID-19.

The chain has TRBV9 and TRBJ2-6; weak D call: TRBD1 (5 bases). The germline V and J ends were trimmed by 0 bases and 0 bases, with 10 bases remaining between them. The CDR3 is made up of 17 amino acids. The germline V gene encodes CDR1 SGDLS and CDR2 YYNGEE. CDR3 in amino acids: CASSVVGVSSGANVLTF. The CDR3 DNA follows: TGTGCCAGCAGCGTAGTAGGGGTGAGCTCTGGGGCCAACGTCCTGACTTTC.

J is TRBJ2-7 and V is TRBV30, with 14 bases fitting TRBD2. V lost 1 base and J lost 4; bases outside the gene matches: 6. Looked up from germline, CDR1 is GTSNPN and CDR2 is SVGIG (reference sequence). CDR3 size: 16 residues. The DNA for the CDR3 is TGTGCCTGGAGTGCCCGACTAGCGGGAGGGCCTTACGAGCAGTACTTC. Its protein product is CAWSARLAGGPYEQYF. Full variable domain (rest looked up from reference TRBV30 and TRBJ2-7): SQTIHQWPATLVQPVGSPLSLECTVEGTSNPNLYWYRQAAGRGLQLLFYSVGIGQISSEVPQNLSASRPQDRQFILSSKKLLLSDSGFYLCAWSARLAGGPYEQYFGPGTRLTVT.

This chain uses TRBV3-1 (or the pseudogene TRBV3-2) with TRBJ2-1; 14 bases map to TRBD2. CDR1 and CDR2 (germline): LGHDT, YNNKEL (reference sequence). V was pared by 1 base and J by 2 bases, with 10 bases of the junction left unmatched. CDR3 length: 20 amino acids. CDR3 DNA sequence: TGTGCCAGCAGCCAAGGAGCCGGGACTAGCGGGAGAAGAACCTACAATGAGCAGTTCTTC. This sequence encodes CASSQGAGTSGRRTYNEQFF.

This chain uses TRBV6-5 with TRBJ2-2; 9 bases match TRBD1. V was pared by 7 bases and J by 3 bases, with 6 bases of the junction left unmatched. Germline V gives CDR1 MNHEY, CDR2 SVGAGI. The CDR3 length is 15 residues. CDR3: CASIKRTGDTGELFF. CDR3 bases: TGTGCCAGCATCAAGAGGACAGGGGACACCGGGGAGCTGTTTTTT.

J is TRBJ1-2 and V is TRBV7-9, with D possibly TRBD1 on 6 matching bases. The CDR3 loop spans 16 amino acids. V was trimmed by 5 bases and J by 4 bases, leaving 20 bases between them. Looked up from germline, CDR1 is SEHNR and CDR2 is FQNEAQ (reference sequence). The CDR3 sequence is CASSPEQGSGFYGYTF. In nucleotides, the CDR3 is TGTGCCAGCAGCCCCGAACAGGGTAGTGGCTTCTATGGCTACACCTTC.

The chain has TRBV5-4 and TRBJ1-2; D ambiguous. Germline CDR1 reads SGHNT; CDR2 reads YYREEE (reference sequence). Trimming took off 1 base at V and 11 bases at J, with 12 bases between the two ends. The CDR3 is 12 amino acids. Here the CDR3 DNA reads TGTGCCAGCAGCTTGACCCGCCAGTTTTACACCTTC. This sequence encodes CASSLTRQFYTF.

The V and J genes are TRBV18 and TRBJ2-1; 10 bases line up with TRBD2. The CDR3 spans 17 residues. Germline V gene data show CDR1 as KGHSH and CDR2 as LQKENI. Trimming at V came to 3 bases and at J to 2 bases, leaving 7 bases not matched to a gene. Here the CDR3 DNA reads TGTGCCAGCTCACCGGGGGGGACTAGCGCAACCTACAATGAGCAGTTCTTC. It is translated as CASSPGGTSATYNEQFF.

The count of this clone is one. This chain links TRBV11-1 with TRBJ1-2; possible D gene TRBD1, 6 bases. Germline V CDR1 and CDR2: SGHAT, FQDESV (reference sequence). Trimming took off 0 bases at V and 4 bases at J, with 18 bases between the two ends. The CDR3 spans 17 residues. The CDR3 is CASSLAPLIQGSYGYTF. CDR3 DNA: TGTGCCAGCAGCTTAGCGCCTCTTATACAGGGAAGCTATGGCTACACCTTC.

This chain links TRBV5-1 with TRBJ2-1; 8 bases are a match to TRBD2. This CDR3 region has 16 residues. Germline CDR1 and CDR2: SGHRS and YFSETQ. J lost 7 bases, V lost 0 bases, and 9 bases had no gene match. CDR3 region: CASSLALGRAGNEQFF. CDR3 sequence (DNA): TGCGCCAGCAGCTTGGCCCTCGGGAGGGCCGGGAATGAGCAGTTCTTC. The whole variable domain, filled in from reference TRBV5-1 and TRBJ2-1, reads KAGVTQTPRYLIKTRGQQVTLSCSPISGHRSVSWYQQTPGQGLQFLFEYFSETQRNKGNFPGRFSGRQFSNSRSEMNVSTLELGDSALYLCASSLALGRAGNEQFFGPGTRLTVL.

J is TRBJ2-7 and V is TRBV11-1, with 8 bases fitting TRBD1. Germline V gives CDR1 SGHAT, CDR2 FQDESV (reference sequence). The V and J ends lost 10 bases and 3 bases, in that order; junction bases with no gene match: 2. The CDR3 is made up of 11 amino acids. CDR3 loop: CATTGGYEQYF. The CDR3 DNA reads TGTGCCACAACAGGGGGCTACGAGCAGTACTTC.

The chain carries TRBV3-1 (or the pseudogene TRBV3-2) and TRBJ1-3, with 8 bases identical to TRBD1. Looked up from germline, CDR1 is LGHDT and CDR2 is YNNKEL (reference sequence). V shed 4 bases, J shed 4 bases, and the junction held 9 bases outside the gene matches. The CDR3 length is 16 residues. The CDR3 is CASSPQGRGPGNTIYF. The CDR3 DNA is TGTGCCAGCAGCCCACAGGGCAGGGGGCCCGGAAACACCATATATTTT.

The chain recombines TRBV29-1 with TRBJ2-1, with D maybe TRBD2 (6 bases). Germline CDR1 reads SQVTM; CDR2 reads ANQGSEA. The V end lost 6 bases, the J end lost 5 bases, and 14 bases lay between the germline ends. The CDR3 has 13 amino acids. DNA for the CDR3: TGCAGCGTCGGAGGGACTCAACACAATGAGCAGTTCTTC. Residues: CSVGGTQHNEQFF.

J is TRBJ2-5 and V is TRBV3-1 (or the pseudogene TRBV3-2), with D unresolved. The V end lost 0 bases, the J end lost 4 bases, and 9 bases lay between the germline ends. Germline CDR1 and CDR2: LGHDT and YNNKEL (reference sequence). This CDR3 spans 14 amino acids. The CDR3 loop reads CASSQDPMAETQYF. CDR3 nucleotide sequence: TGTGCCAGCAGCCAAGATCCAATGGCAGAGACCCAGTACTTC.

The chain uses TRBV30 and TRBJ2-3; D is possibly TRBD2 (6 bases). V gave up 5 bases and J gave up 6 bases, with 18 bases separating them. The CDR3 length is 14 residues. Per germline, CDR1 GTSNPN and CDR2 SVGIG (reference sequence). DNA of the CDR3: TGTGCCTGGGGAACTAGCTTCAATGTTGATACGCAGTATTTT. Translated: CAWGTSFNVDTQYF.

This sequence joins TRBV6-4 and TRBJ2-3, with 8 positions matching TRBD2. V dropped 4 bases and J dropped 2; count of bases not matched to a gene: 2. The germline CDR1 and CDR2 sequences are MRHNA and SNTAGT. CDR3 length: 14 residues. CDR3 residues: CASSVAGFTDTQYF. The CDR3 coding sequence is TGTGCCAGCAGTGTAGCGGGATTCACAGATACGCAGTATTTT.

Comments on this clone: The sample holds other DNA sequences that translate to the same CDR3. The V call is TRBV5-1, the J call TRBJ2-7; D possibly corresponds to TRBD2 (5 bases). V was trimmed by 3 bases and J by 1 base, leaving 8 bases between them. CDR3 length: 13 residues. CDR1 and CDR2 (germline): SGHRS, YFSETQ. The CDR3 protein is CASSSGSSYEQYF. The CDR3 DNA is TGCGCCAGCAGCTCGGGGTCTTCCTACGAGCAGTACTTC. Together with reference TRBV5-1 and TRBJ2-7, the CDR3 gives the full variable domain: KAGVTQTPRYLIKTRGQQVTLSCSPISGHRSVSWYQQTPGQGLQFLFEYFSETQRNKGNFPGRFSGRQFSNSRSEMNVSTLELGDSALYLCASSSGSSYEQYFGPGTRLTVT.

A few counts support this clone. This rearrangement joins TRBV20-1 to TRBJ2-7; 7 nucleotides match TRBD1. Germline CDR1 and CDR2: DFQATT and SNEGSKA (reference sequence). V lost 4 bases, J lost 7 bases, and 7 bases stayed unmatched. This CDR3 spans 12 amino acids. The CDR3 nucleotides read TGCAGTGCTAATGACAGGGAAAGAGAGCAGTACTTC. Protein: CSANDREREQYF.

The chain uses TRBV5-8 and TRBJ1-1; tentative D call: TRBD1 (5 bases). The CDR3 totals 15 residues. Between the trimmed V and J ends, which lost 4 bases and 5 bases, there was a span of 18 bases. CDR1 SGHTS and CDR2 YDEGEE come from the germline V gene. The CDR3 region is CASSTLTASSTEAFF. CDR3 in DNA: TGTGCCAGCAGCACCTTGACAGCTTCGTCTACTGAAGCTTTCTTT.